The 32 T cell receptor beta chains below come from one sample, sequenced in a study of T cells after yellow fever vaccination. TCRdb re-analysed the 5' RACE reads in MiXCR, keeping a single row per CDR3 protein. The sample includes about 340,000 distinct CDR3 sequences, approximately 4.2% of them seen just once. The specimen was PBMCs, collected 5 days after the yellow fever booster vaccination. The origin of the receptors is a man aged 18 to 35 who received the YFV17D yellow fever vaccine.

This clonotype was found many times. J is TRBJ1-4 and V is TRBV20-1, with D hard to call. There are 16 residues in the CDR3. The ends were cut back, 3 bases at V and 3 bases at J, with 17 bases in the middle. The germline V gene has CDR1 DFQATT and CDR2 SNEGSKA (reference sequence). The CDR3 region is CSARSPGPPANEKLFF. The CDR3 region has the DNA TGCAGTGCTAGGAGTCCGGGCCCTCCTGCTAATGAAAAACTGTTTTTT.

In this sample, this clonotype turned up a few times. Just one base apart from a much larger clone, this may be a read error. This sequence joins TRBV6-5 and TRBJ1-1; 8 positions agree with TRBD1. V lost 5 bases to trimming and J lost 6 bases; unmatched junction nucleotides: 2. Per germline, CDR1 MNHEY and CDR2 SVGAGI. CDR3 size: 12 residues. The CDR3 spells CASSPGGPEAFF. As DNA, the CDR3 is TGTGCCAGCAGTCCAGGGGGCCCTGAAGCTTTCTTT.

This clonotype appeared a few times. This chain links TRBV2 with TRBJ2-1, with 10 bases aligning to TRBD2. The germline V gene encodes CDR1 SNHLY and CDR2 FYNNEI. Trimming cost V 5 bases and J 7 bases; bases outside gene matches: 11. The CDR3 has 16 amino acids. CDR3 coding DNA: TGTGCCAGCAGTCGTCGCGCTAGCGGGGGAGGGAATGAGCAGTTCTTC. This translates into CASSRRASGGGNEQFF.

The sample holds a few counts of this clonotype. The rearrangement uses TRBV2 and TRBJ1-1; a weak D match, TRBD1 (5 bases). This CDR3 spans 16 amino acids. Deletions cut 3 bases from V and 4 bases from J, with 18 bases between. Germline loops: CDR1 SNHLY, CDR2 FYNNEI. The CDR3 coding sequence is TGTGCCAGCAGTGAGTTTGGGGCAGGGCGTGGCACTGAAGCTTTCTTT. This translates into CASSEFGAGRGTEAFF.

This clonotype has at least ten counts. The CDR3 DNA follows: TGTGCCAGGTCGGGCCCCGGCGGGGGAGAGACCCAGTACTTC. Residues: CARSGPGGGETQYF. The chain is built from TRBV2 and TRBJ2-5, with TRBD2 matching over 7 bases. Germline loops: CDR1 SNHLY, CDR2 FYNNEI. The CDR3 totals 14 residues. Germline trimming cut 9 bases from V and 4 bases from J; bases unmatched to any gene: 11.

This clonotype has more than one count but fewer than ten. The chain is built from TRBV5-6 and TRBJ2-1; D gene ambiguous. The CDR3 is 12 amino acids. Trimming pared 7 bases from V and 4 bases from J, leaving 9 bases between. Germline assignment: CDR1 SGHDT and CDR2 YYEEEE. The CDR3 is CASCLIYNEQFF. CDR3 coding DNA: TGTGCCAGCTGCCTCATTTACAATGAGCAGTTCTTC.

This sequence joins TRBV20-1 and TRBJ2-7, with D unresolved. CDR3 length: 15 amino acids. The V gene's germline CDR1 is DFQATT and CDR2 SNEGSKA (reference sequence). Trimming took off 0 bases at V and 2 bases at J, with 14 bases between the two ends. The CDR3, as DNA: TGCAGTGCTAGAGATCGACTGTCGATCGCCTACGAGCAGTACTTC. Residues: CSARDRLSIAYEQYF.

The chain recombines TRBV20-1 with TRBJ1-1, with TRBD1 identical over 10 bases. The CDR3 length is 13 residues. Looked up from germline, CDR1 is DFQATT and CDR2 is SNEGSKA (reference sequence). The J segment lost 4 bases and the V segment lost 6 bases, leaving 5 bases of the junction unmatched. This chain's CDR3 is CSATRQGATEAFF. In DNA, the CDR3 is TGCAGTGCCACCAGACAGGGGGCCACTGAAGCTTTCTTT.

This clonotype came up a few times. J is TRBJ1-5 and V is TRBV19; D uncertain. This CDR3 is built from 13 residues. The ends were cut back, 8 bases at V and 3 bases at J, with 11 bases in the middle. Germline V gene data show CDR1 as LNHDA and CDR2 as SQIVND (reference sequence). Here the CDR3 DNA reads TGTGCCAGTTCAGAACAGACCAATCAGCCCCAGCATTTT. It is translated as CASSEQTNQPQHF.

This clonotype was recorded at least ten times. The chain carries TRBV7-2 and TRBJ1-5; TRBD1 agrees at 8 bases. The CDR3 has 14 amino acids. Germline-derived CDR1 and CDR2 are SGHTA and FQGNSA. V shed 6 bases, J shed 1 base, and the junction held 2 bases outside the gene matches. The CDR3 spells CASSRTGSNQPQHF. The CDR3 nucleotides read TGTGCCAGCAGTCGGACAGGGAGCAATCAGCCCCAGCATTTT. The complete variable domain, with remaining parts taken from reference TRBV7-2 and TRBJ1-5, reads GAGVSQSPSNKVTEKGKDVELRCDPISGHTALYWYRQSLGQGLEFLIYFQGNSAPDKSGLPSDRFSAERTGGSVSTLTIQRTQQEDSAVYLCASSRTGSNQPQHFGDGTRLSIL.

This clonotype is labeled as medium-sized (0.01 to 0.1%). The rearrangement links TRBV5-1 to TRBJ2-3; weak D call: TRBD1 (6 bases). Germline V gives CDR1 SGHRS, CDR2 YFSETQ. This CDR3 is 15 amino acids long. V was clipped by 4 bases and J by 0 bases, with 12 bases between them. CDR3 nucleotides: TGCGCCAGCAGCCCAGGACAGACTAGCACAGATACGCAGTATTTT. Amino acids: CASSPGQTSTDTQYF.

The CDR3 spells CATSDGRRPTSPLHF. The CDR3 DNA sequence: TGTGCCACCAGTGACGGCCGTAGGCCAACTTCACCCCTCCACTTT. The chain combines TRBV24-1 with TRBJ1-6; D is undetermined. The ends were cut back, 4 bases at V and 9 bases at J, with 15 bases in the middle. Germline V CDR1 and CDR2: KGHDR, SFDVKD. The CDR3 totals 15 residues.

The V call is TRBV18, the J call TRBJ2-1; 7 nucleotides agree with TRBD1. Per the germline V gene, CDR1 is KGHSH and CDR2 is LQKENI. Losses at the gene ends were 1 base for V and 7 bases for J; bases not matched to a gene: 10. This CDR3 has 16 residues. CDR3 bases: TGTGCCAGCTCACCACAATGGGACAGCCAGGGGAATGAGCAGTTCTTC. It yields the protein CASSPQWDSQGNEQFF.

The gene calls are TRBV3-1 and TRBJ2-5; the D gene could be TRBD1 or TRBD2 (5 bases each). The CDR3 runs to 15 residues. V lost 1 base and J 5 bases, leaving 14 bases between the germline ends. The V gene's germline CDR1 is LGHDT and CDR2 YNNKEL (reference sequence). The CDR3 bases are TGTGCCAGCAGCCAAGTCGGGACCCAGCGGGAGACCCAGTACTTC. This gives the protein CASSQVGTQRETQYF.

The V gene is TRBV5-1, the J gene TRBJ1-1, with D tentatively TRBD1 (6 bases). Germline V gene sequence: CDR1 SGHRS, CDR2 YFSETQ. V dropped 4 bases and J dropped 1 base, with 14 bases sitting between them. The CDR3 loop spans 15 amino acids. CDR3 residues: CASSTTPGQNTEAFF. The CDR3 DNA reads as TGCGCCAGCAGCACGACCCCGGGACAGAACACTGAAGCTTTCTTT.

This clonotype appeared many times. This chain uses TRBV29-1 with TRBJ2-3; D may match TRBD1 or TRBD2 (5 bases each). Germline CDR1 SQVTM, CDR2 ANQGSEA. V was cut by 3 bases and J by 6 bases, with 10 bases left in between. The CDR3 contains 12 residues. CDR3: CSVELGDDTQYF. The CDR3 DNA follows: TGCAGCGTTGAGTTAGGGGACGATACGCAGTATTTT.

V is TRBV5-6 and J is TRBJ1-1, with TRBD1 as a possible D gene (6 bases). V lost 6 bases and J lost 0, with 12 bases in between. This CDR3 has 14 amino acids. The germline CDR1 and CDR2 sequences are SGHDT and YYEEEE. The CDR3 is CASTGHGMNTEAFF. The DNA for the CDR3 is TGTGCCAGCACGGGACACGGGATGAACACTGAAGCTTTCTTT.

The chain is built from TRBV7-9 and TRBJ2-5; 14 nucleotides agree with TRBD2. From germline, CDR1 is SEHNR and CDR2 FQNEAQ (reference sequence). J lost 1 base, V lost 5 bases, and 9 bases had no gene match. CDR3 length equals 18 residues. CDR3 region: CASSPRGTSGGPQETQYF. The CDR3 DNA reads as TGTGCCAGCAGCCCTCGGGGGACTAGCGGGGGCCCCCAAGAGACCCAGTACTTC.

V and J are TRBV5-1 and TRBJ2-5, with a weak D call TRBD2 (7 bases). The CDR3 is 14 amino acids. CDR1 and CDR2 from the germline V gene are SGHRS and YFSETQ. Trimming shortened V by 3 bases and J by 3 bases, and 12 bases separated the two germline ends. The CDR3 nucleotides read TGCGCCAGCAGCTGGGGGGGCGGTAAAGAGACCCAGTACTTC. Protein: CASSWGGGKETQYF.

The rearrangement links TRBV20-1 to TRBJ2-2; 7 bases agree with TRBD1. The CDR3 runs 16 residues. V gave up 4 bases and J gave up 2 bases; unmatched junction bases: 10. CDR1 is DFQATT, CDR2 SNEGSKA, per germline (reference sequence). The CDR3 DNA reads TGCAGTGCTAAGAAGACGGGACAGCGTAACACCGGGGAGCTGTTTTTT. Its translation is CSAKKTGQRNTGELFF.

Only a few counts were recorded for this clonotype. J is TRBJ1-6 and V is TRBV5-6; D not certain. V gave up 1 base and J gave up 7 bases, with 12 bases separating them. CDR3 size: 15 residues. Germline values: CDR1 SGHDT, CDR2 YYEEEE. CDR3 DNA sequence: TGTGCCAGCAGCTTGATCGAACCGAACAATTCACCCCTCCACTTT. Protein sequence: CASSLIEPNNSPLHF.

There are a few counts of this clonotype. The rearrangement links TRBV2 to TRBJ1-5, with TRBD1 matching over 10 bases. Germline CDR1 is SNHLY and CDR2 is FYNNEI. The CDR3 sequence is 13 residues long. The trim removed 9 bases at V and 6 bases at J, leaving 5 bases unmatched. The CDR3 protein is CASGTGDRQPQHF. For the CDR3, the DNA is TGTGCCAGTGGGACAGGGGACCGTCAGCCCCAGCATTTT.

This clonotype was recorded at least ten times. The rearrangement links TRBV7-9 to TRBJ2-1; TRBD2 matches at 10 bases. Germline V gene data show CDR1 as SEHNR and CDR2 as FQNEAQ (reference sequence). V lost 7 bases to trimming and J lost 0 bases; unmatched junction nucleotides: 6. CDR3 size: 16 residues. The CDR3 sequence is CASTLAGGRSYNEQFF. CDR3 sequence (DNA): TGTGCCAGCACATTAGCGGGGGGTCGCTCCTACAATGAGCAGTTCTTC.

The rearrangement links TRBV7-2 to TRBJ1-5; D possibly corresponds to TRBD1 (5 bases). The V and J ends lost 5 bases and 7 bases respectively, with 18 bases between them. The CDR3 contains 15 residues. Germline V CDR1 and CDR2: SGHTA, FQGNSA. The CDR3 DNA is TGTGCCAGCAGCCTAAACGCCGGGACGTACCAGCCCCAGCATTTT. This sequence encodes CASSLNAGTYQPQHF.

This chain links TRBV5-1 with TRBJ1-2, with D uncertain. The CDR3 extends over 14 amino acids. V lost 1 base and J lost 2, with 9 bases in between. From germline, CDR1 is SGHRS and CDR2 YFSETQ. The CDR3 DNA reads TGCGCCAGCAGCTTGTCTCACGGAAACTATGGCTACACCTTC. It translates to CASSLSHGNYGYTF.

The sample holds a few counts of this clonotype. The chain carries TRBV5-4 and TRBJ2-3; 7 bases agree with TRBD2. The trim removed 3 bases at V and 4 bases at J, leaving 5 bases unmatched. The CDR3 totals 14 residues. CDR1 and CDR2 from the germline V gene are SGHNT and YYREEE (reference sequence). The CDR3 here is CASSYRLAADTQYF. CDR3 DNA sequence: TGTGCCAGCAGCTACCGACTAGCTGCAGATACGCAGTATTTT.

A few counts support this clonotype. The chain joins TRBV10-3 to TRBJ1-5; unclear D gene. This CDR3 contains 12 residues. V lost 8 bases, J lost 3 bases, and 8 bases lay in between. The germline V gene has CDR1 ENHRY and CDR2 SYGVKD. The CDR3 sequence: CAIQAVNQPQHF. DNA of the CDR3: TGTGCCATCCAGGCCGTCAATCAGCCCCAGCATTTT.

The chain recombines TRBV20-1 with TRBJ2-1; 12 bases map to TRBD2. The CDR3 contains 13 residues. Germline V CDR1 and CDR2: DFQATT, SNEGSKA (reference sequence). The CDR3 DNA reads as TGCAGGATCCTAGCGGGGGGGGACAATGAGCAGTTCTTC. This sequence encodes CRILAGGDNEQFF.

J is TRBJ2-1 and V is TRBV5-1; weak D call: TRBD1 (7 bases). V was pared by 6 bases and J by 1 base, with 14 bases between. This CDR3 is 15 amino acids long. CDR1 is SGHRS, CDR2 YFSETQ, per germline. The CDR3 DNA sequence: TGCGCCAGCAATCTCCAGGGGGGATCCTACAATGAGCAGTTCTTC. Its protein product is CASNLQGGSYNEQFF.

This clonotype was found many times. The chain couples TRBV7-2 to TRBJ2-3; a weak D match, TRBD1 (5 bases). The germline V gene has CDR1 SGHTA and CDR2 FQGNSA. The CDR3 extends over 15 amino acids. Trimming took 2 bases from V and 5 from J, leaving 14 bases between them. The CDR3 DNA is TGTGCCAGCAGCTTACGTCAGGGTAGGGGAGATACGCAGTATTTT. It yields the protein CASSLRQGRGDTQYF.

The genes are TRBV5-4 and TRBJ2-1; D is perhaps TRBD1 or TRBD2 (5 bases each). The CDR3 covers 14 residues. Germline V gene lookup returns CDR1 SGHNT and CDR2 YYREEE (reference sequence). V was trimmed by 4 bases and J by 6 bases, leaving 14 bases between them. The CDR3 region is CASSPPGTFNEQFF. CDR3 DNA: TGTGCCAGCAGCCCGCCCGGGACCTTCAATGAGCAGTTCTTC.

This chain's CDR3 is CASSYSTGPEKLFF. CDR3 nucleotides: TGTGCCAGCAGCTATTCCACCGGGCCGGAAAAACTGTTTTTT. The chain uses TRBV7-9 and TRBJ1-4; D unclear. V lost 4 bases, J lost 8 bases, and 14 bases lay in between. The CDR3 is 14 amino acids. Germline CDR1 is SEHNR and CDR2 is FQNEAQ (reference sequence).